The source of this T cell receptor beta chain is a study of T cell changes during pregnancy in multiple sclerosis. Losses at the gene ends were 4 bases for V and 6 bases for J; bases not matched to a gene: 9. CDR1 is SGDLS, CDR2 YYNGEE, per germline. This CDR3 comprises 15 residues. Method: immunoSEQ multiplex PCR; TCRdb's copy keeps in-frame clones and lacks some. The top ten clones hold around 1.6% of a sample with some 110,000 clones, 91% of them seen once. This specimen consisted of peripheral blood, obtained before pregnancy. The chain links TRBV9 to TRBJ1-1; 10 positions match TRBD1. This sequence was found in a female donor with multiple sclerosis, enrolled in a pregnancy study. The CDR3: CASSPRQGADPEAFF. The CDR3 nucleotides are TGTGCCAGCAGCCCGAGACAGGGGGCTGACCCTGAAGCTTTCTTT.